This T cell receptor beta chain was found in a study of beta chain features in type 1 diabetes. The study, taken as a whole, reports: There was a moderate but significant shortening of TCRB CDR3s in all four CD4+ subsets of Type 1 diabetes patients.

This clone was found a few times. Its antigen remains unidentified. The CDR3 length is 16 residues. J lost 1 base, V lost 0 bases, and 3 bases had no gene match. Germline V lookup: CDR1 LGHNA, CDR2 YSLEER. Expressed TCRB transcripts were sequenced, since all the RNA that had been isolated was reverse transcribed. Naive, central memory and regulatory T cell samples averaged roughly 3.8 million reads. Profiled with immunoSEQ multiplex PCR; TCRdb holds only in-frame clones, not every one. The sample records 600,000 to 700,000 clones, about an eighth being singletons. The clonotype originates from a man under 40 with type 1 diabetes. The gene calls are TRBV4-3 and TRBJ1-5; 7 nucleotides agree with TRBD1. Source material: naive CD4+ T cells from blood. The CDR3 loop is CASSQDQGGSNQPQHF. DNA of the CDR3: TGCGCCAGCAGCCAAGACCAGGGGGGAAGCAATCAGCCCCAGCATTTT.